The source of this TCR beta chain is a study of blood T cells in healthy people across ages. Points from the study as a whole: A roughly linear fall in TCR beta diversity per million T cells was seen with increasing age. Any conclusive comparison of naive versus antigen-experienced cells was prevented by using unsorted PBMCs.

Comment on this clonotype: The target antigen is unknown.

The authors ran a second PCR of roughly 6 to 12 cycles using a sample-barcoded 5' primer and a J-beta primer mix. Every sample gave at least 3 million paired-end reads containing CDR3. TCRdb processed the 5' RACE reads anew with MiXCR; each CDR3 protein has one entry. Seen here are over a million distinct CDR3 sequences, approximately 59% observed once, and the top ten hold over 6.5%. The sequencing sample was made of blood. The sequence derives from a man younger than 35 in good health.

CDR3: CSARTGSVNEQFF. In DNA form, the CDR3 reads TGCAGTGCTAGGACAGGGTCGGTCAATGAGCAGTTCTTC. J is TRBJ2-1 and V is TRBV20-1; 7 positions match TRBD1. The CDR3 contains 13 residues. V was clipped by 3 bases and J by 6 bases; unmatched bases: 5. Germline V CDR1 and CDR2: DFQATT, SNEGSKA (reference sequence).